This T cell receptor beta chain was documented in a study of blood T cell repertoires in COVID-19. Study at large: Donors in the United States, Italy and Spain gave samples during acute or convalescent COVID-19. Sample material is recorded as cDNA or gDNA derived from T cells, B-cell-depleted T cells, or PBMCs.

Germline values: CDR1 KGHSH, CDR2 LQKENI. V was shortened by 4 bases and J by 5 bases, with 14 bases between the two germline ends. The CDR3 spans 14 residues. In the authors' methods: Using reference gene primer amplification, nucleated cell counts were estimated. The table came from immunoSEQ multiplex PCR; TCRdb's copy has only in-frame clones and leaves some out. That table gives V, J and clone size, and the DNA gave D and trimming. The table includes under 70,000 clones, approximately 79% detected once. The rearrangement joins TRBV18 to TRBJ1-2; D not resolved. The sequencing sample was made of peripheral blood. This TCR came from a man aged 55-75 years with acute or convalescent COVID-19. The CDR3 DNA reads TGTGCCAGCTCACTTAGGGAGTTGGGTTATGGCTACACCTTC. Translating gives CASSLRELGYGYTF. Full variable domain (rest looked up from reference TRBV18 and TRBJ1-2): NAGVMQNPRHLVRRRGQEARLRCSPMKGHSHVYWYRQLPEEGLKFMVYLQKENIIDESGMPKERFSAEFPKEGPSILRIQQVVRGDSAAYFCASSLRELGYGYTFGSGTRLTVV.